The rows below give T cell receptor beta chains drawn from one sample of a study of cytomegalovirus exposure and HLA in healthy donors. Sequenced by immunoSEQ multiplex PCR; TCRdb stores in-frame clones only, minus some. The sample lists about 360,000 clones; 86% were seen once. Sequencing was done on a sample of PBMCs. The receptors shown here come from a woman between 18 and 29 years old in good health and CMV-seronegative. Each CDR3 is given with its conserved first and last residue. A D gene is named only where the DNA matches it firmly. Clone size is not always given. Where it is, it says once, few, many or a class for expanded clones.

size: .; J: TRBJ1-2; V: TRBV30; D: TRBD1; CDR3: CAWSRTGRGAGYTF; DNA: TGTGCCTGGAGTCGGACAGGGAGAGGAGCGGGCTACACCTTC
size: .; J: TRBJ1-6; V: TRBV30; D: TRBD1; CDR3: CAWSVQGPTPLHF; DNA: TGTGCCTGGAGTGTACAGGGGCCCACACCCCTCCACTTT
size: .; J: TRBJ2-1; V: TRBV27; D: TRBD2; CDR3: CASSSPSVAGGVNNEQFF; DNA: TGTGCCAGCAGTTCCCCGTCCGTAGCGGGAGGGGTGAACAATGAGCAGTTCTTC
size: .; J: TRBJ2-7; V: TRBV11-2; D: .; CDR3: CASSLGLAGEQYF; DNA: TGTGCCAGCAGCTTAGGGCTAGCCGGCGAGCAGTACTTC
size: .; J: TRBJ2-1; V: TRBV11-2; D: TRBD2; CDR3: CASSFRGLAEYNEQFF; DNA: TGTGCCAGCAGCTTTCGAGGGCTAGCGGAATACAATGAGCAGTTCTTC
size: .; J: TRBJ1-2; V: TRBV11-2; D: .; CDR3: CASSPRRGAPGYTF; DNA: TGTGCCAGCAGCCCGAGGCGGGGGGCGCCAGGCTACACCTTC
size: .; J: TRBJ2-2; V: TRBV18; D: .; CDR3: CASSQLQGTSGELFF; DNA: TGTGCCAGCTCACAGCTACAGGGTACGTCCGGGGAGCTGTTTTTT
size: .; J: TRBJ2-2; V: TRBV6-4; D: .; CDR3: CASSDSPATAAGELFF; DNA: TGTGCCAGCAGTGACTCGCCAGCCACAGCCGCCGGGGAGCTGTTTTTT
size: .; J: TRBJ2-5; V: TRBV13; D: .; CDR3: CASSPDLWSRTQYF; DNA: TGTGCCAGCAGCCCCGACTTGTGGAGCCGGACCCAGTACTTC
size: .; J: TRBJ2-1; V: TRBV6-5; D: TRBD2; CDR3: CASSYRASGTGNEQFF; DNA: TGTGCCAGCAGTTACAGGGCTAGCGGGACGGGAAATGAGCAGTTCTTC
size: .; J: TRBJ1-1; V: TRBV28; D: .; CDR3: CASSDSLTEAFF; DNA: TGTGCCAGCAGCGACAGTCTCACTGAAGCTTTCTTT
size: .; J: TRBJ1-5; V: TRBV15; D: TRBD1; CDR3: CATSTGQGSQPQHF; DNA: TGTGCCACCAGCACGGGACAGGGGAGTCAGCCCCAGCATTTT
size: .; J: TRBJ1-4; V: TRBV9; D: .; CDR3: CASSSTLREDEKLFF; DNA: TGTGCCAGCAGTTCCACCCTCCGGGAGGATGAAAAACTGTTTTTT
size: .; J: TRBJ1-6; V: TRBV6-1; D: .; CDR3: CASSVSSGYNSPLHF; DNA: TGTGCCAGCAGTGTGAGCTCAGGCTATAATTCACCCCTCCACTTT
size: .; J: TRBJ2-7; V: TRBV6-6; D: .; CDR3: CASAVNPYEQYF; DNA: TGTGCCAGCGCAGTGAACCCCTACGAGCAGTACTTC
size: .; J: TRBJ1-3; V: TRBV27; D: .; CDR3: CASSPLSGNTIYF; DNA: TGTGCCAGCAGTCCCCTCTCTGGAAACACCATATATTTT
size: .; J: TRBJ1-1; V: TRBV28; D: TRBD1; CDR3: CASSTGGTEAFF; DNA: TGTGCCAGCAGTACAGGGGGCACTGAAGCTTTCTTT
size: .; J: TRBJ2-6; V: TRBV15; D: .; CDR3: CATSRESSSGANVLTF; DNA: TGTGCCACCAGCAGAGAGTCCAGCTCTGGGGCCAACGTCCTGACTTTC
size: .; J: TRBJ2-5; V: TRBV29-1; D: TRBD2; CDR3: CSGGLAGDGETQYF; DNA: TGCAGCGGAGGACTAGCGGGGGACGGAGAGACCCAGTACTTC
size: once; J: TRBJ1-2; V: TRBV16; D: .; CDR3: CASSQSTVGRGYTF; DNA: TGTGCCAGCAGCCAATCCACAGTGGGTCGAGGCTACACCTTC
size: .; J: TRBJ1-6; V: TRBV7-9; D: .; CDR3: CASSETMGAANSPLHF; DNA: TGTGCCAGCAGCGAGACCATGGGGGCGGCTAATTCACCCCTCCACTTT
size: .; J: TRBJ2-2; V: TRBV9; D: TRBD2; CDR3: CASEGLAGGTTGELFF; DNA: TGTGCCAGCGAGGGACTAGCGGGAGGAACTACCGGGGAGCTGTTTTTT
size: .; J: TRBJ1-1; V: TRBV4-1; D: TRBD1; CDR3: CASSQHHTRGRYTEAFF; DNA: TGCGCCAGCAGCCAACATCATACTAGGGGGCGTTACACTGAAGCTTTCTTT
size: .; J: TRBJ2-2; V: TRBV7-3; D: TRBD2; CDR3: CASSWTSGSLGGELFF; DNA: TGTGCCAGCAGCTGGACTAGCGGGAGTCTCGGCGGGGAGCTGTTTTTT
size: .; J: TRBJ2-3; V: TRBV7-2; D: .; CDR3: CASSLYTDTQYF; DNA: TGTGCCAGCAGCTTGTACACAGATACGCAGTATTTT
size: .; J: TRBJ1-3; V: TRBV7-9; D: .; CDR3: CASSLGTELGNTIYF; DNA: TGTGCCAGCAGCTTAGGTACAGAGTTGGGAAACACCATATATTTT
size: once; J: TRBJ2-7; V: TRBV7-2; D: TRBD1; CDR3: CASRLTDRDRSSYEQYF; DNA: TGTGCCAGCAGGCTTACCGACCGGGACAGGAGCTCCTACGAGCAGTACTTC
size: .; J: TRBJ1-1; V: TRBV6-5; D: .; CDR3: CASSYPGTTEAFF; DNA: TGTGCCAGCAGTTACCCAGGGACAACTGAAGCTTTCTTT
size: once; J: TRBJ2-1; V: TRBV21-1; D: .; CDR3: CANYRVNEQFF; DNA: TGTGCCAACTACAGGGTAAATGAGCAGTTCTTC
size: few; J: TRBJ1-5; V: TRBV29-1; D: .; CDR3: CSVVPWGGQPQHF; DNA: TGCAGCGTTGTCCCGTGGGGGGGACAGCCCCAGCATTTT
size: .; J: TRBJ2-7; V: TRBV6-5; D: .; CDR3: CASSEGPEQYF; DNA: TGTGCCAGCAGTGAGGGCCCCGAGCAGTACTTC
size: .; J: TRBJ2-3; V: TRBV10-1; D: TRBD2; CDR3: CASSDYSGRTDTQYF; DNA: TGCGCCAGCAGTGATTATAGCGGGAGGACAGATACGCAGTATTTT
size: .; J: TRBJ2-2; V: TRBV4-1; D: .; CDR3: CASSPPRTGELFF; DNA: TGCGCCAGCAGCCCCCCCCGTACAGGGGAGCTGTTTTTT
size: once; J: TRBJ2-5; V: TRBV5-5; D: .; CDR3: CASSWPGAGVETQYF; DNA: TGTGCCAGCAGCTGGCCTGGGGCAGGGGTGGAGACCCAGTACTTC
size: .; J: TRBJ1-2; V: TRBV28; D: .; CDR3: CASRGGGNYGYTF; DNA: TGTGCCAGCAGAGGGGGGGGTAACTATGGCTACACCTTC
size: .; J: TRBJ2-7; V: TRBV27; D: TRBD2; CDR3: CASGGLAGREQYF; DNA: TGTGCCAGCGGAGGACTAGCGGGACGCGAGCAGTACTTC
size: .; J: TRBJ2-2; V: TRBV4-1; D: TRBD2; CDR3: CASSPLGRGGASTGELFF; DNA: TGCGCCAGCAGCCCGTTGGGACGCGGGGGGGCCTCCACCGGGGAGCTGTTTTTT
size: .; J: TRBJ1-4; V: TRBV5-1; D: .; CDR3: CASSSRTQTNEKLFF; DNA: TGCGCCAGCAGCTCTCGGACACAAACTAATGAAAAACTGTTTTTT
size: .; J: TRBJ2-1; V: TRBV7-9; D: TRBD1; CDR3: CASSPGTGGQDEQFF; DNA: TGTGCCAGCAGCCCCGGGACAGGGGGCCAGGATGAGCAGTTCTTC
size: .; J: TRBJ2-1; V: TRBV5-1; D: TRBD1; CDR3: CASSFQVGQGANEQFF; DNA: TGCGCCAGCAGCTTCCAGGTTGGACAGGGGGCTAATGAGCAGTTCTTC
size: .; J: TRBJ2-5; V: TRBV2; D: TRBD2; CDR3: CASSRLAAKETQYF; DNA: TGTGCCAGCAGCCGACTAGCGGCCAAAGAGACCCAGTACTTC
size: .; J: TRBJ2-5; V: TRBV18; D: .; CDR3: CASSPLMPGGPGETQYF; DNA: TGTGCCAGCTCACCATTAATGCCGGGGGGCCCCGGAGAGACCCAGTACTTC
size: .; J: TRBJ2-5; V: TRBV2; D: TRBD2; CDR3: CASSEAGAGGLQETQYF; DNA: TGTGCCAGCAGTGAAGCGGGAGCGGGGGGCCTCCAAGAGACCCAGTACTTC
size: .; J: TRBJ1-2; V: TRBV6-9; D: .; CDR3: CASSYPGAGLEGYTF; DNA: TGTGCCAGCAGTTATCCGGGAGCAGGGCTAGAGGGCTACACCTTC
size: .; J: TRBJ2-5; V: TRBV7-2; D: .; CDR3: CASSSLDNQETQYF; DNA: TGTGCCAGCAGCTCCCTGGACAACCAAGAGACCCAGTACTTC
size: .; J: TRBJ2-7; V: TRBV25-1; D: .; CDR3: CASGQGGEQYF; DNA: TGTGCCAGCGGTCAGGGGGGCGAGCAGTACTTC
size: .; J: TRBJ2-3; V: TRBV4-1; D: TRBD2; CDR3: CASSQVGEGDTQYF; DNA: TGCGCCAGCAGCCAAGTAGGGGAGGGAGATACGCAGTATTTT
size: .; J: TRBJ1-2; V: TRBV28; D: TRBD1; CDR3: CASSSYGQGLNYGYTF; DNA: TGTGCCAGCAGTTCCTACGGACAGGGACTAAACTATGGCTACACCTTC
size: .; J: TRBJ1-1; V: TRBV9; D: .; CDR3: CASSVDSGATEAFF; DNA: TGTGCCAGCAGCGTAGACTCAGGGGCCACTGAAGCTTTCTTT
size: .; J: TRBJ2-2; V: TRBV6-1; D: .; CDR3: CASSEAGGYGTGELFF; DNA: TGTGCCAGCAGTGAAGCCGGAGGGTATGGGACCGGGGAGCTGTTTTTT
size: few; J: TRBJ1-2; V: TRBV6-1; D: TRBD1; CDR3: CASRPDRVYSGYTF; DNA: TGTGCCAGCAGGCCGGACAGGGTGTACAGTGGCTACACCTTC
size: once; J: TRBJ2-1; V: TRBV13; D: .; CDR3: CASSPLILTHSYNEQFF; DNA: TGTGCCAGCAGCCCCTTAATTTTGACACACTCCTACAATGAGCAGTTCTTC
size: few; J: TRBJ2-7; V: TRBV7-9; D: .; CDR3: CASSFEYEQYF; DNA: TGTGCCAGCAGCTTTGAGTACGAGCAGTACTTC
size: .; J: TRBJ1-2; V: TRBV6-6; D: TRBD1; CDR3: CASRPTGVGYGYTF; DNA: TGTGCCAGCAGACCGACAGGGGTTGGCTATGGCTACACCTTC